This passage covers 15 T cell receptor beta chains from one sample sequenced in a study of T cell clones after liver transplantation. TCRdb's table, derived via immunoSEQ multiplex PCR, lists solely in-frame clones and lacks some. This sample has more than 1,000 clones; 30% to 40% occur once, and the top ten carry more than 30%. The antigens of these receptors remain unknown. Alloreactive TCRbeta sequences came from sequencing proliferating CFSE-low cells in the MLR. Sequencing input: CD4+ T cells from cultured PBMCs. The receptor set was obtained from a human patient who received a liver transplant. Some T cells may be supplied by the graft donor.

In its sample, this clone ranks as medium-sized (0.01 to 0.1%). The genes are TRBV7-6 and TRBJ2-1; D may be TRBD2 (6 bases). Germline V CDR1 and CDR2: SGHVS, FNYEAQ. V lost 3 bases and J 6 bases, leaving 9 bases between the germline ends. The CDR3 consists of 13 residues. CDR3 coding DNA: TGTGCCAGCAGCTTGGGTAGCGGCAATGAGCAGTTCTTC. It is translated as CASSLGSGNEQFF.

This chain uses TRBV5-1 with TRBJ1-5; D perhaps matches TRBD1 (5 bases). The CDR3 runs to 15 residues. From germline, CDR1 is SGHRS and CDR2 YFSETQ. The V end was cut by 4 bases, the J end by 6 bases, with 17 bases between. The CDR3 loop reads CASSPGAGDSQPQHF. CDR3 bases: TGCGCCAGCAGCCCCGGGGCGGGGGATAGTCAGCCCCAGCATTTT.

This clone appeared a few times. Mismatch with germline at one junction end may stem from a read error. The V call is TRBV9, the J call TRBJ1-1; D possibly corresponds to TRBD1 (6 bases). There are 15 residues in the CDR3. Per germline, CDR1 SGDLS and CDR2 YYNGEE. The CDR3 nucleotides read TGTGCTAGCAGCCCTTTCTCAGGGGCTCACACTGAAGCTTTCTTT. It translates to CASSPFSGAHTEAFF. The entire variable domain, with the rest obtained from reference TRBV9 and TRBJ1-1, is as follows: DSGVTQTPKHLITATGQRVTLRCSPRSGDLSVYWYQQSLDQGLQFLIQYYNGEERAKGNILERFSAQQFPDLHSELNLSSLELGDSALYFCASSPFSGAHTEAFFGQGTRLTVV.

Note on this clone: At one end the junction does not follow the germline gene, possibly because of a read error. The CDR3, as DNA: TGTGCCAGCAGCCCTTTCTCAGCGGCTAACACTCAAGCTTTCTTT. Translating it yields CASSPFSAANTQAFF. The chain recombines TRBV9 with TRBJ1-1; D gene unclear. The CDR3 runs 15 residues. Germline assignment: CDR1 SGDLS and CDR2 YYNGEE.

The rearrangement uses TRBV7-9 and TRBJ1-6; weak D call: TRBD1 (6 bases). This CDR3 has 18 amino acids. Germline values: CDR1 SEHNR, CDR2 FQNEAQ (reference sequence). V was trimmed by 1 base and J by 0 bases, leaving 13 bases between them. Here the CDR3 DNA reads TGTGCCAGCAGCTTAGGACATTACAGGGACTCCTATAATTCACCCCTCCACTTT. This encodes CASSLGHYRDSYNSPLHF.

This clone is categorized as medium-sized. This rearrangement joins TRBV2 to TRBJ2-2; D ambiguous. Germline V gives CDR1 SNHLY, CDR2 FYNNEI. The CDR3 is 13 residues long. V lost 5 bases, J lost 8 bases, and 12 bases lay in between. The CDR3 DNA follows: TGTGCCAGCAGTTGGGCAGGTGAAGGGGAGCTGTTTTTT. Protein: CASSWAGEGELFF.

The chain joins TRBV9 to TRBJ2-1, with a tentative D call TRBD2 (7 bases). The CDR3 covers 15 residues. Trimming left V 0 bases short and J 2 bases short, with 9 bases between. CDR1 is SGDLS and CDR2 is YYNGEE in the germline V gene. CDR3: CASSVGGGPYNEQFF. CDR3 bases: TGTGCCAGCAGCGTAGGGGGGGGCCCCTACAATGAGCAGTTCTTC. Filled out from reference TRBV9 and TRBJ2-1, the complete variable domain reads DSGVTQTPKHLITATGQRVTLRCSPRSGDLSVYWYQQSLDQGLQFLIQYYNGEERAKGNILERFSAQQFPDLHSELNLSSLELGDSALYFCASSVGGGPYNEQFFGPGTRLTVL.

This clone came up once. The V gene is TRBV29-1, the J gene TRBJ2-3; the D gene is possibly TRBD2 (7 bases). The V end lost 2 bases, the J end lost 4 bases, and 13 bases lay between the germline ends. CDR3 length: 14 residues. From germline, CDR1 is SQVTM and CDR2 ANQGSEA. CDR3 residues: CSVESGGGSDTQYF. The CDR3 coding sequence is TGCAGCGTTGAATCCGGCGGGGGCTCAGATACGCAGTATTTT.

This clone is termed medium-sized. This sequence joins TRBV18 and TRBJ2-7; 8 positions agree with TRBD1. CDR1 KGHSH and CDR2 LQKENI come from the germline V gene. CDR3 length: 14 residues. The V segment lost 3 bases and the J segment 5 bases; nucleotides outside the gene matches: 6. This chain's CDR3 is CASSPRTGLDEQYF. Written as DNA, the CDR3 is TGTGCCAGCTCACCCAGGACAGGGTTGGACGAGCAGTACTTC.

This clone has more than one count but fewer than ten. The CDR3 coding sequence is TGTGCCAGCAGCTTTGGACAGGGGAATGAAAAACTGTTTTTT. This gives the protein CASSFGQGNEKLFF. The chain links TRBV7-9 to TRBJ1-4, with 9 bases aligning to TRBD1. The trim removed 3 bases at V and 5 bases at J, leaving 1 base unmatched. The CDR3 extends over 14 amino acids. The germline V gene has CDR1 SEHNR and CDR2 FQNEAQ (reference sequence).

This clone was found a few times. The V and J genes are TRBV30 and TRBJ1-6, with D uncertain. The CDR3 extends over 13 amino acids. Germline CDR1 reads GTSNPN; CDR2 reads SVGIG (reference sequence). V lost 0 bases, J lost 7 bases, and 7 bases lay in between. CDR3 sequence (DNA): TGTGCCTGGAGTGTACGAGGGAATTCACCCCTCCACTTT. As protein: CAWSVRGNSPLHF.

The table lists this clone with a few counts. The V gene is TRBV25-1, the J gene TRBJ1-2; 9 bases are a match to TRBD1. CDR1 MGHDK and CDR2 SYGVNS come from the germline V gene. The V gene end was trimmed by 9 bases and the J gene end by 4 bases; junction bases not matched to a gene: 18. CDR3 length: 17 residues. Written as DNA, the CDR3 is TGTGCCAGACTGCCGGGACAGGGTCCGATAAAGTCCTATGGCTACACCTTC. Its translation: CARLPGQGPIKSYGYTF.

Here the CDR3 reads CASRPQLASLANEQFF. Here the CDR3 DNA reads TGTGCCAGCCGCCCTCAACTAGCGTCGTTGGCCAATGAGCAGTTCTTC. This chain connects TRBV2 to TRBJ2-1; 7 positions agree with TRBD2. Trimming took 8 bases from V and 6 from J; bases not matched to a gene: 16. In germline, CDR1 is SNHLY, CDR2 FYNNEI. The CDR3 runs to 16 residues.

This clone was seen more than once but under ten times. This chain joins TRBV11-3 and TRBJ2-1; 10 bases agree with TRBD1. The CDR3 is 16 amino acids. Germline CDR1 and CDR2: SGHNT and YENEEA. Germline trimming cut 1 base from V and 4 bases from J; bases unmatched to any gene: 4. In DNA form, the CDR3 reads TGTGCCAGCAGCTTAGGGACAGGGGGAACATACAATGAGCAGTTCTTC. It specifies CASSLGTGGTYNEQFF.

Sample share makes this clone large. The chain employs TRBV10-2 and TRBJ1-2; D gene unclear. The V gene's germline CDR1 is WSHSY and CDR2 SAAADI. Trimming removed 0 bases from V and 8 bases from J, with 10 bases in between. The CDR3 contains 13 residues. CDR3 bases: TGCGCCAGCAGTGAGTCGGAGGGAGGCGGCTACACCTTC. The encoded protein is CASSESEGGGYTF.